The 27 T cell receptor beta chains reported below all come from one sample, sequenced in a study of cytomegalovirus exposure and HLA in healthy donors. The PCR had 60 Vbeta and 13 Jbeta primers. Here immunoSEQ multiplex PCR was the method, and the copy in TCRdb shows in-frame clones only, minus some. The data hold 80,000 to 100,000 clones, with 55% to 75% observed a single time. Sequencing input: PBMCs. Receptors were obtained from a man in his fifties or sixties in good health and CMV-seronegative.

The chain has TRBV4-1 and TRBJ1-2, with D possibly matching TRBD1 (5 bases). The CDR3 length is 16 residues. The V gene's germline CDR1 is MGHRA and CDR2 YSYEKL. V gave up 2 bases and J gave up 0 bases, with 13 bases separating them. This CDR3 is CASSQSGAGTNYGYTF. CDR3 nucleotides: TGCGCCAGCAGCCAATCGGGCGCAGGGACTAACTATGGCTACACCTTC.

The chain couples TRBV4-3 to TRBJ1-6, with no clear D. Trimming pared 0 bases from V and 13 bases from J, leaving 10 bases between. CDR1 is LGHNA, CDR2 YSLEER, per germline. The CDR3 runs 13 residues. For the CDR3, the DNA is TGCGCCAGCAGCCAAGACGCAGTGTCGCCCCTCCACTTT. Translated: CASSQDAVSPLHF.

CDR3 residues: CASSQVGGRGETQYF. The CDR3 DNA reads as TGTGCCAGCAGCCAAGTGGGAGGGCGCGGGGAGACCCAGTACTTC. The chain has TRBV4-2 and TRBJ2-5; 7 bases match TRBD2. Per germline, CDR1 LGHNA and CDR2 YNFKEQ. This CDR3 has 15 residues. V dropped 1 base and J dropped 5; count of bases not matched to a gene: 7.

This chain connects TRBV6-1 to TRBJ1-1; D is unresolved. Germline V lookup: CDR1 MNHNS, CDR2 SASEGT. V lost 3 bases, J lost 4 bases, and 15 bases lay in between. The CDR3 contains 15 residues. The DNA of the CDR3 is TGTGCCAGCAGTGACATCCACAACGGGGTCACTGAAGCTTTCTTT. This sequence encodes CASSDIHNGVTEAFF.

This clone was seen a handful of times. The chain links TRBV4-3 to TRBJ1-1; TRBD1 might be the D (5 bases). Trimming shortened V by 1 base and J by 5 bases, and 11 bases separated the two germline ends. This CDR3 spans 14 amino acids. Germline V gene data show CDR1 as LGHNA and CDR2 as YSLEER. CDR3 in amino acids: CASSQAPGGTEAFF. For the CDR3, the DNA is TGCGCCAGCAGCCAAGCACCGGGGGGAACTGAAGCTTTCTTT.

The chain has TRBV6-1 and TRBJ2-1; D gene ambiguous. Germline CDR1 reads MNHNS; CDR2 reads SASEGT. V lost 2 bases and J 0 bases, leaving 11 bases between the germline ends. This CDR3 contains 16 residues. CDR3 coding DNA: TGTGCCAGCAGTGAACGAGGCGCAAGCTCCTACAATGAGCAGTTCTTC. Translation: CASSERGASSYNEQFF.

The sample holds a few counts of this clone. This sequence joins TRBV29-1 and TRBJ1-1, with D perhaps matching TRBD1 (6 bases). This CDR3 region has 13 residues. V lost 5 bases and J lost 0, with 10 bases in between. Looked up from germline, CDR1 is SQVTM and CDR2 is ANQGSEA. CDR3 amino acids: CSVCGQMNTEAFF. CDR3 in DNA: TGCAGCGTTTGTGGACAGATGAACACTGAAGCTTTCTTT.

V and J are TRBV4-1 and TRBJ2-7; unclear D gene. The ends were cut back, 0 bases at V and 4 bases at J, with 7 bases in the middle. Germline V lookup: CDR1 MGHRA, CDR2 YSYEKL. This CDR3 contains 13 residues. This CDR3 reads CASSQEASYEQYF. The CDR3 DNA follows: TGCGCCAGCAGCCAAGAGGCCAGTTACGAGCAGTACTTC.

The gene calls are TRBV30 and TRBJ2-2, with TRBD2 matching over 11 bases. CDR1 is GTSNPN and CDR2 is SVGIG in the germline V gene (reference sequence). This CDR3 has 17 amino acids. Germline trimming cut 3 bases from V and 2 bases from J; bases unmatched to any gene: 8. CDR3 sequence: CAWRGILAGENTGELFF. CDR3 bases: TGTGCCTGGAGGGGAATACTAGCGGGAGAAAACACCGGGGAGCTGTTTTTT.

This clone was seen a single time. The chain links TRBV7-2 to TRBJ1-4; D unclear. Germline V gene lookup returns CDR1 SGHTA and CDR2 FQGNSA. Trimming pared 8 bases from V and 0 bases from J, leaving 16 bases between. There are 16 residues in the CDR3. The CDR3 DNA follows: TGTGCCAGCGCCGAATCCTACCTCTCAACTAATGAAAAACTGTTTTTT. Amino acid sequence: CASAESYLSTNEKLFF.

The chain links TRBV27 to TRBJ2-7; 8 bases are a match to TRBD2. The CDR3 length is 14 residues. From germline, CDR1 is MNHEY and CDR2 SMNVEV (reference sequence). Trimming cost V 5 bases and J 4 bases; bases outside gene matches: 7. CDR3 sequence: CASSLREGPYEQYF. As DNA, the CDR3 is TGTGCCAGCAGTCTACGGGAGGGCCCTTACGAGCAGTACTTC.

The V call is TRBV27, the J call TRBJ1-3; D gene uncertain. Germline CDR1 reads MNHEY; CDR2 reads SMNVEV (reference sequence). The CDR3 spans 11 residues. Trimming took off 6 bases at V and 4 bases at J, with 4 bases between the two ends. CDR3 residues: CASSQGNTIYF. CDR3 bases: TGTGCCAGCAGCCAAGGAAACACCATATATTTT.

The chain couples TRBV28 to TRBJ1-5; perhaps TRBD1 as D (5 bases). Germline CDR1 is MDHEN and CDR2 is SYDVKM. CDR3 length equals 14 residues. Trimming removed 7 bases from V and 9 bases from J, with 19 bases in between. CDR3 residues: CASTLPRGLGPQHF. The CDR3 DNA follows: TGTGCCAGCACCTTACCTAGGGGCCTCGGGCCCCAGCATTTT.

This chain connects TRBV19 to TRBJ2-5; 9 positions agree with TRBD2. The J call is in doubt because the DNA end fits TRBJ2-7 better. The CDR3 is 16 residues long. The germline V gene has CDR1 LNHDA and CDR2 SQIVND (reference sequence). In DNA, the CDR3 is TGTGCCAGTAGTAAAGGAGCGGGGGGAAACTCCTACGAGCAGTACTTC. The encoded protein is CASSKGAGGNSYEQYF.

Concerning this clone itself: The sample carries other DNA sequences with the same CDR3. This chain links TRBV18 with TRBJ2-5; perhaps TRBD1 as D (6 bases). The CDR3 consists of 16 residues. Trimming pared 3 bases from V and 2 bases from J, leaving 16 bases between. Germline CDR1 is KGHSH and CDR2 is LQKENI. The DNA of the CDR3 is TGTGCCAGCTCACCGGATCCGGGACACCTTCAAGAGACCCAGTACTTC. Translated, it gives CASSPDPGHLQETQYF.

As concerns this clone: At one end the junction does not follow the germline gene, possibly because of a read error. CDR3 DNA: TGTTCCAGCAGCTTAGAAACCCGGGGCTACACCTTC. Translation: CSSSLETRGYTF. The rearrangement joins TRBV7-9 to TRBJ1-2; D is uncertain. The germline V gene has CDR1 SEHNR and CDR2 FQNEAQ (reference sequence). CDR3 length: 12 residues.

The chain employs TRBV10-3 and TRBJ2-5; 7 positions match TRBD1. The DNA end is a closer match to TRBJ2-7, so the J assignment may be wrong. Germline loops: CDR1 ENHRY, CDR2 SYGVKD. There are 12 residues in the CDR3. CDR3 loop: CAIRDSSYEQYF. The CDR3 DNA sequence: TGTGCCATCCGGGACAGCTCCTACGAGCAGTACTTC.

The chain recombines TRBV7-9 with TRBJ2-6, with 9 bases fitting TRBD1. Germline V gene sequence: CDR1 SEHNR, CDR2 FQNEAQ (reference sequence). The CDR3 consists of 17 residues. With 3 bases clipped from V and 2 bases from J, the junction kept 5 bases outside the gene matches. The CDR3 region is CASSFQDRGAGANVLTF. CDR3 DNA: TGTGCCAGCAGCTTCCAGGACAGGGGTGCTGGGGCCAACGTCCTGACTTTC. Full variable domain (missing parts from reference TRBV7-9 and TRBJ2-6): DTGVSQNPRHKITKRGQNVTFRCDPISEHNRLYWYRQTLGQGPEFLTYFQNEAQLEKSRLLSDRFSAERPKGSFSTLEIQRTEQGDSAMYLCASSFQDRGAGANVLTFGAGSRLTVL.

This clone was seen only a few times. The chain has TRBV2 and TRBJ1-1; D may be TRBD1 (5 bases). V was cut by 1 base and J by 3 bases, with 9 bases left in between. The germline V gene has CDR1 SNHLY and CDR2 FYNNEI. There are 14 residues in the CDR3. CDR3 amino acids: CASSEERGYTEAFF. For the CDR3, the DNA is TGTGCCAGCAGTGAAGAGCGGGGGTACACTGAAGCTTTCTTT. The whole variable domain, remainder taken from reference TRBV2 and TRBJ1-1, is EPEVTQTPSHQVTQMGQEVILRCVPISNHLYFYWYRQILGQKVEFLVSFYNNEISEKSEIFDDQFSVERPDGSNFTLKIRSTKLEDSAMYFCASSEERGYTEAFFGQGTRLTVV.

This clone appeared a few times. The chain uses TRBV27 and TRBJ1-2; no clear D. Trimming removed 0 bases at V and 8 bases at J, with 10 bases between. Germline V lookup: CDR1 MNHEY, CDR2 SMNVEV (reference sequence). There are 13 residues in the CDR3. CDR3 DNA sequence: TGTGCCAGCAGTTTATCGGCCGGGTTCGGCTACACCTTC. Protein: CASSLSAGFGYTF.

The genes are TRBV6-1 and TRBJ2-2; the D gene is possibly TRBD1 (6 bases). Trimming took 8 bases from V and 6 from J, leaving 13 bases between them. CDR3 length: 13 amino acids. Germline V gene sequence: CDR1 MNHNS, CDR2 SASEGT. The CDR3 here is CASPEGDSGELFF. In DNA, the CDR3 is TGTGCCAGCCCCGAGGGGGATTCCGGGGAGCTGTTTTTT.

The chain joins TRBV6-5 to TRBJ2-7; 10 bases fit TRBD1. The CDR3 sequence is 16 residues long. V gave up 2 bases and J gave up 2 bases; unmatched junction bases: 6. Germline V gives CDR1 MNHEY, CDR2 SVGAGI. For the CDR3, the DNA is TGTGCCAGCAGTTACAAGCGGACAGGGGGGACCTACGAGCAGTACTTC. Its translation is CASSYKRTGGTYEQYF.

The V gene is TRBV28, the J gene TRBJ1-5; possible D gene TRBD1, 5 bases. The CDR3 has 13 residues. Germline CDR1 reads MDHEN; CDR2 reads SYDVKM. The V end was cut by 1 base, the J end by 4 bases, with 5 bases between. As DNA, the CDR3 is TGTGCCAGCAGTTTATACAGGAATCAGCCCCAGCATTTT. Translated: CASSLYRNQPQHF.

The V and J genes are TRBV2 and TRBJ2-1; 12 bases map to TRBD2. After removal of 8 bases from V and 5 bases from J, the junction contained 4 bases not matched to a gene. CDR1 is SNHLY and CDR2 is FYNNEI in the germline V gene. This CDR3 is 14 amino acids long. The CDR3 DNA is TGTGCCAGCGGTGGACTAGCGGGGCACAATGAGCAGTTCTTC. As protein: CASGGLAGHNEQFF.

The V and J genes are TRBV27 and TRBJ2-7, with 8 bases identical to TRBD2. Germline V gene lookup returns CDR1 MNHEY and CDR2 SMNVEV (reference sequence). V trimming: 5 bases; J trimming: 2 bases; junction bases outside the gene matches: 5. There are 14 residues in the CDR3. CDR3 DNA sequence: TGTGCCAGCAGTATCTCTAGCGGGCCCTACGAGCAGTACTTC. As protein: CASSISSGPYEQYF.

The V call is TRBV4-1, the J call TRBJ2-3; D unclear. This CDR3 region has 16 residues. The germline V gene encodes CDR1 MGHRA and CDR2 YSYEKL. Trimming took off 4 bases at V and 0 bases at J, with 14 bases between the two ends. CDR3 nucleotides: TGCGCCAGCAGCCGCGGTACGATTCTTAGCACAGATACGCAGTATTTT. It is translated as CASSRGTILSTDTQYF.

The chain's CDR3 is CASSLEGTANNEQFF. The CDR3 DNA is TGTGCCAGCAGTTTAGAAGGGACAGCAAACAATGAGCAGTTCTTC. V and J are TRBV28 and TRBJ2-1; 7 nucleotides align to TRBD1. V lost 2 bases, J lost 5 bases, and 6 bases stayed unmatched. The germline gives CDR1 MDHEN, CDR2 SYDVKM. The CDR3 sequence is 15 residues long.